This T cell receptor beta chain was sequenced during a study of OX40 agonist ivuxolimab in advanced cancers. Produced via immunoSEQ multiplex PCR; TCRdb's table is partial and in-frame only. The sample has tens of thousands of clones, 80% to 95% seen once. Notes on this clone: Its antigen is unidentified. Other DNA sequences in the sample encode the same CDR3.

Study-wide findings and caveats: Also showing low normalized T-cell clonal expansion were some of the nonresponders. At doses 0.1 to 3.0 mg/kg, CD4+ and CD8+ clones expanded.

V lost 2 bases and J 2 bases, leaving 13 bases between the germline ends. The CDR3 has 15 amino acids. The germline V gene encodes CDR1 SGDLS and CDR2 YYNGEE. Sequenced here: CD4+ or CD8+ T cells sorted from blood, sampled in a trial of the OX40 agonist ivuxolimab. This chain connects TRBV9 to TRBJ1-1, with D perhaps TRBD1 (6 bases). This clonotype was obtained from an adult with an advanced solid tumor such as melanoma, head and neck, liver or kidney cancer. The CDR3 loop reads CASSVGGAGNTEAFF. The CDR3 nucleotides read TGTGCCAGCAGCGTTGGGGGCGCGGGAAACACTGAAGCTTTCTTT.